This TCR beta chain was recorded in a study of T cell responses to AZD1222 COVID-19 vaccine. As for the study in general: Doses given second, at about 4 or about 12 weeks, were pooled.

The table came from immunoSEQ multiplex PCR; TCRdb's copy has only in-frame clones and leaves some out. The sample carries 110,000 to 150,000 clones, 80% to 90% recorded once. Germline V gene lookup returns CDR1 MNHEY and CDR2 SVGAGI. V gave up 4 bases and J gave up 3 bases, with 13 bases separating them. This CDR3 has 14 amino acids. This chain uses TRBV6-5 with TRBJ2-7; the D gene is possibly TRBD1 (6 bases). This specimen was peripheral blood, taken on day 0 of AZD1222 vaccination. The clonotype originates from an adult in good health. The CDR3 DNA follows: TGTGCCAGCAGTTCCCCGACAGGCAGCTACGAGCAGTACTTC. Its protein is CASSSPTGSYEQYF.